This T cell receptor (beta chain) was obtained from a study of blood T cells in healthy people across ages. A second PCR of roughly 7 to 11 cycles used a sample-barcoded 5' primer and a J-beta primer mix. Every cDNA molecule bore a tag from a template-switch adaptor containing 12 random nucleotides. TCRdb re-called the 5' RACE reads with MiXCR, one entry per CDR3 protein. Among hundreds of thousands of distinct CDR3 sequences, 58% were seen once, and the ten largest hold 22%. CDR3 length: 14 residues. The V gene's germline CDR1 is SGDLS and CDR2 YYNGEE. Trimming removed 0 bases at V and 8 bases at J, with 12 bases between. The donors, all healthy, were Caucasians living in Russia, aged roughly 6 to 100. A minimum of 7 million PBMCs was isolated per sample.

The rearrangement joins TRBV9 to TRBJ2-1; D remains ambiguous. The sample taken for sequencing was blood. This TCR derives from a man aged 25-40 years in good health. The DNA of the CDR3 is TGTGCCAGCAGCGTAGCTCTTAGCAGCGATGAGCAGTTCTTC. Translated, it gives CASSVALSSDEQFF.